This passage covers 17 T cell receptor beta chains from one sample sequenced in a study of early T cells in non-severe SARS-CoV-2 infection. TCRdb re-derived calls from the 5' RACE reads in MiXCR, one entry per CDR3 protein. The sample yields roughly 32,000 distinct CDR3 sequences, over 9% seen once. Sequences were obtained from whole blood. Receptor source: an adult who was a healthcare worker with PCR-confirmed SARS-CoV-2 infection or an uninfected control (not recorded which).

V and J are TRBV11-2 and TRBJ2-7; 14 nucleotides align to TRBD2. V dropped 5 bases and J dropped 6; count of bases not matched to a gene: 6. The CDR3 is made up of 15 amino acids. Germline CDR1 SGHAT, CDR2 FQNNGV. DNA of the CDR3: TGTGCCAGCAGCCCTAGACTAGCGGGGGGGCTCGAGCAGTACTTC. Translated: CASSPRLAGGLEQYF. The variable domain in full, with the rest retrieved from reference TRBV11-2 and TRBJ2-7, is EAGVAQSPRYKIIEKRQSVAFWCNPISGHATLYWYQQILGQGPKLLIQFQNNGVVDDSQLPKDRFSAERLKGVDSTLKIQPAKLEDSAVYLCASSPRLAGGLEQYFGPGTRLTVT.

There are many counts of this clonotype. V and J are TRBV27 and TRBJ2-2, with unresolved D. This CDR3 is 13 amino acids long. CDR1 is MNHEY and CDR2 is SMNVEV in the germline V gene (reference sequence). Trimming cost V 5 bases and J 5 bases, with 9 bases left between them. In DNA, the CDR3 is TGTGCCAGCAGTCCCTACCCAACCGGGGAGCTGTTTTTT. This encodes CASSPYPTGELFF.

This clonotype was seen ten or more times. CDR3 DNA: TGTGCCAGCAGGACAGGGGCCGCGAACTACAATGAGCAGTTCTTC. Translating it yields CASRTGAANYNEQFF. V is TRBV2 and J is TRBJ2-1, with 8 bases identical to TRBD1. V gave up 6 bases and J gave up 3 bases; unmatched junction bases: 7. The CDR3 consists of 15 residues. The germline V gene has CDR1 SNHLY and CDR2 FYNNEI.

This clonotype came up many times. The junction does not match germline at one end; this may be a read error. This chain uses TRBV12-5 with TRBJ1-5; D perhaps matches TRBD1 (5 bases). This CDR3 has 12 amino acids. CDR1 and CDR2 (germline): LGHNT, FRNRAP. CDR3 nucleotides: TGTGCTAGTGGCGCAGGGAGTCAGCCCCATCATTTT. Protein product: CASGAGSQPHHF.

J is TRBJ2-1 and V is TRBV20-1; TRBD2 matches at 8 bases. Germline V gene lookup returns CDR1 DFQATT and CDR2 SNEGSKA (reference sequence). The CDR3 spans 16 residues. V lost 0 bases and J lost 8; bases outside the gene matches: 12. In nucleotides, the CDR3 is TGCAGTGCTAGAGATTTGCCGGGGGGGAACTTTGATGAGCAGTTCTTC. Its translation is CSARDLPGGNFDEQFF.

The V call is TRBV18, the J call TRBJ1-1; 8 nucleotides match TRBD1. Germline values: CDR1 KGHSH, CDR2 LQKENI. The CDR3 loop spans 13 amino acids. Unmatched junction bases numbered 6, after V lost 6 bases and J lost 6 bases. This chain's CDR3 is CASSSDRGSEAFF. In DNA form, the CDR3 reads TGTGCCAGCTCGAGCGACAGGGGTTCTGAAGCTTTCTTT.

This clonotype was recorded many times. CDR3 sequence: CASSPGENSPLHF. CDR3 DNA sequence: TGTGCCAGCTCACCAGGGGAGAATTCACCCCTCCACTTT. This chain uses TRBV18 with TRBJ1-6; D unresolved. Germline loops: CDR1 KGHSH, CDR2 LQKENI. Trimming shortened V by 2 bases and J by 7 bases, and 6 bases separated the two germline ends. The CDR3 runs to 13 residues.

With regard to this clonotype: It may be a read error: a sequence one base away is much more abundant. This chain joins TRBV7-7 and TRBJ2-2, with D tentatively TRBD2 (6 bases). This CDR3 has 13 amino acids. Germline V gives CDR1 SSHAT, CDR2 FNYEAQ (reference sequence). The CDR3 DNA reads TGTGCTAGCAGCTTAGCGGCGGAGGGAGAGCTGATTTTT. The encoded protein is CASSLAAEGELIF.

This clonotype was seen repeatedly, ten times or more. The chain links TRBV6-2 or TRBV6-3 to TRBJ2-7; D is undetermined. The CDR3 is 14 residues long. The V end was cut by 6 bases, the J end by 2 bases, with 14 bases between. Germline-derived CDR1 and CDR2 are MNHEY and SVGEGT. CDR3 sequence: CASRPPGQAYEQYF. The CDR3 DNA follows: TGTGCCAGCAGGCCTCCGGGTCAGGCCTACGAGCAGTACTTC.

J is TRBJ1-4 and V is TRBV11-3; D is perhaps TRBD1 (5 bases). The CDR3 is 13 amino acids. CDR1 and CDR2 (germline): SGHNT, YENEEA. V lost 5 bases, J lost 6 bases, and 10 bases lay in between. The CDR3 DNA reads as TGTGCCAGCAGCCAAACAGGCGATGAAAAACTGTTTTTT. Its protein product is CASSQTGDEKLFF.

The table lists this clonotype with many counts. This rearrangement joins TRBV12-3 or TRBV12-4 to TRBJ2-5; TRBD1 matches 8 bases. The CDR3 sequence is 13 residues long. J gave up 6 bases and V 3 bases, and 3 bases lay outside the gene matches. CDR3 protein: CASSLDRVKTQYF. CDR3 DNA: TGTGCCAGCAGTTTGGACAGGGTTAAGACCCAGTACTTC.

This clonotype is categorized as medium-sized. This chain uses TRBV3-1 with TRBJ1-1; D gene unclear. Germline V gene data show CDR1 as LGHDT and CDR2 as YNNKEL (reference sequence). The germline V and J ends were trimmed by 4 bases and 3 bases, with 3 bases remaining between them. The CDR3 is made up of 11 amino acids. In DNA form, the CDR3 reads TGTGCCAGCAGCCGGGACACTGAAGCTTTCTTT. Its protein is CASSRDTEAFF. The full variable domain, rest sourced from reference TRBV3-1 and TRBJ1-1, is DTAVSQTPKYLVTQMGNDKSIKCEQNLGHDTMYWYKQDSKKFLKIMFSYNNKELIINETVPNRFSPKSPDKAHLNLHINSLELGDSAVYFCASSRDTEAFFGQGTRLTVV.

This clonotype was counted many times. V usage is TRBV7-2 and J usage is TRBJ1-5; D remains unclear. CDR1 is SGHTA and CDR2 is FQGNSA in the germline V gene. Between the trimmed V and J ends, which lost 6 bases and 7 bases, there was a span of 10 bases. The CDR3 is 12 residues long. The CDR3 bases are TGTGCCAGCAGGTCGGGCCGGCAGCCCCAGCATTTT. Protein product: CASRSGRQPQHF. Together with reference TRBV7-2 and TRBJ1-5, the CDR3 gives the full variable domain: GAGVSQSPSNKVTEKGKDVELRCDPISGHTALYWYRQSLGQGLEFLIYFQGNSAPDKSGLPSDRFSAERTGGSVSTLTIQRTQQEDSAVYLCASRSGRQPQHFGDGTRLSIL.

Ten or more counts support this clonotype. The CDR3 nucleotides read TGTGCTAGTGGTCACGGACCGTCCGGGGTTGCGGACTATGGCTACACCTTC. Translated, it gives CASGHGPSGVADYGYTF. V is TRBV12-5 and J is TRBJ1-2; D ambiguous. The CDR3 is made up of 17 amino acids. Trimming pared 5 bases from V and 3 bases from J, leaving 22 bases between. From germline, CDR1 is LGHNT and CDR2 FRNRAP.

This clonotype was counted a single time. The J gene is TRBJ2-1, the V gene TRBV20-1, with 11 bases aligning to TRBD2. V was clipped by 5 bases and J by 2 bases; unmatched bases: 8. There are 16 residues in the CDR3. Looked up from germline, CDR1 is DFQATT and CDR2 is SNEGSKA (reference sequence). The CDR3 DNA reads TGCAGTGCTTCAAGTACTAGCGGGGGAACCTACAATGAGCAGTTCTTC. Its translation is CSASSTSGGTYNEQFF.

This clonotype was counted many times. V gene TRBV14 combines with J gene TRBJ2-5; D is unresolved. This CDR3 comprises 13 residues. Germline V gives CDR1 SGHDN, CDR2 FVKESK. Between the trimmed V and J ends, which lost 4 bases and 2 bases, there was a span of 8 bases. In DNA form, the CDR3 reads TGTGCCAGCAGCCGGTCTCCTCAAGAGACCCAGTACTTC. Protein product: CASSRSPQETQYF.

This clonotype was seen at least ten times. This rearrangement joins TRBV5-1 to TRBJ2-4; unclear D gene. This CDR3 is 16 amino acids long. Trimming removed 2 bases from V and 3 bases from J, with 15 bases in between. The germline CDR1 and CDR2 sequences are SGHRS and YFSETQ. CDR3 DNA sequence: TGCGCCAGCAGCTTAGGCGTGAAGGTAGACAAAAACATTCAGTACTTC. Translation gives CASSLGVKVDKNIQYF.